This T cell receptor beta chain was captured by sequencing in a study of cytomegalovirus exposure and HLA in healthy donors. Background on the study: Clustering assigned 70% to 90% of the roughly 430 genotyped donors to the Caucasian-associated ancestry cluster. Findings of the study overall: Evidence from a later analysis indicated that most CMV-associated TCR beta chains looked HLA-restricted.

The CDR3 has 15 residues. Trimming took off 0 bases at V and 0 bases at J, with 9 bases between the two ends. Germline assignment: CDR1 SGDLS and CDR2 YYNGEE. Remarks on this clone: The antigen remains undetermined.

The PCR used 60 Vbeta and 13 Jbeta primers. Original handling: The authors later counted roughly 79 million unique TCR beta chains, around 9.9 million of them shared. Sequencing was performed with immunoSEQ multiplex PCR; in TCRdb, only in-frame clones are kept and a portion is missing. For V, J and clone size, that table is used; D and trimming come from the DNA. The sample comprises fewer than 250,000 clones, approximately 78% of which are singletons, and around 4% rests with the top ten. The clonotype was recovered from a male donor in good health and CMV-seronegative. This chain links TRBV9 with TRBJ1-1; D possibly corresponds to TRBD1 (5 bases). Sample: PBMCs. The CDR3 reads CASSVGPDMNTEAFF. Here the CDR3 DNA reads TGTGCCAGCAGCGTAGGGCCGGACATGAACACTGAAGCTTTCTTT.